Reported below is one T cell receptor beta chain. Its antigen has not been determined. No base qualities exist here, and no much larger clone lies one base off it. TCR CDR3 regions were amplified from genomic DNA by multiplex PCR using the deep immunoSEQ assay. Genomic DNA extracted from each cell subset was distributed evenly over all wells of several immunoSEQ 96-well plates, and each plate served as one replicate. Each replicate PCR for unsorted PBMC received about 0.3 ug genomic DNA, equal to about 30,000 T cell genomes. Unsorted PBMC genomic DNA was sequenced across ten immunoSEQ deep assay plates. Purified libraries were measured with a Qubit 3.0 fluorometer, size-checked on a Bioanalyzer 2100, and measured again with the KAPA Library Quantification kit. Every immunoSEQ 96-well plate was sequenced on a separate single-read 150-cycle Illumina NextSeq 550 flow cell. The authors' pipeline ran thus. The immunoSEQ output contained only junctional sequences without quality scores, so filtering could not match that applied to full-length reads. To assign V/J genes and CDR3, sequences were annotated against IMGT germline references using PyIR, a Python wrapper for IgBLAST v1.9. Reads with weak V/J assignments (E-value above 1e-6), missing CDR3, stop codons, out-of-frame junctions, or ambiguous translated residues were removed. V3J clonotypes were defined as sequences sharing the same inferred V gene, J gene, and CDR3 amino acid sequence. Percentage overlap between repertoires was calculated by dividing the number of shared unique clonotypes by the size of the smaller repertoire. RTK rarefaction, the Chao1 estimator, and Recon v2.1 estimates of unobserved clonotypes were used to assess repertoire richness. This is the immuneACCESS table as TCRdb keeps it, with only in-frame sequences that have V and J called. A part of the clones is gone; compared with another copy, unresolved V genes explain less than half, and the rest is unexplained. D and trimming were read from the DNA, whereas the V and J calls and clone size are those reported in that table. The table for this sample lists nearly 500,000 clones; about 79% of them were counted only once. The top ten constitute 10% to 15% of the sample.

This entry comes from a study of shared clonotypes between healthy human individuals (dated by TCRdb to 2020 to 2022). Some background on the complete study: The cohort included three men and a couple of women between 18 and 49 years of age. To estimate repertoire size and how much clonotypes are shared between individuals, the study performed deep sequencing of blood TCR repertoires from about 5 healthy adults. Different laboratories and diverse techniques were used to prepare libraries and sequence TCR repertoires, to increase sequencing depth and limit assay-specific biases. Between about 0.94 and 8.9 billion PBMCs per donor were obtained by leukapheresis.

Healthy HIV-negative adults with no recently reported acute infections or vaccinations were included as donors. Every donor was a Caucasian adult living in Nashville, Tennessee, USA. For unsorted samples, 90 million or so PBMCs were counted and genomic DNA was extracted with the QIAamp DNA Blood Mini kit. After blood collection by leukapheresis, PBMCs were isolated using Ficoll-Histopaque density gradient centrifugation and then cryopreserved in the vapor phase of liquid nitrogen. From the cysteine up to the phenylalanine, the CDR3 has a length of 16 residues. Only the CDR3 DNA stays, 48 bases, in frame from base 1. The junction shows trimming of 1 base on V and 2 bases on J, plus 12 bases between the germline ends. Looking up the germline V gene (reference sequence) yields CDR1 SEHNR and CDR2 FQNEAQ. Study-wide findings and limitations: Sampling was limited to blood, and TCR repertoires in tissue likely differ from TCR repertoires in blood. Because the study included a small number of donors, the genetic and exposure-history diversity represented was limited. Pairwise subsampling led to the expectation that sequencing depth would affect the degree of clonotype sharing among donors.

The source is a woman between 40 and 50 years old in good health. Some clones in this sample may be carry-over from other donors' samples. This chain is built from TRBV7-9 and TRBJ1-3, with no reliable assignment of the D segment. Source material: PBMCs. The nucleotide sequence is given as TGTGCCAGCAGCTTAGTAAGCGCACCGGCTGGAAACACCATATATTTT. Translated, it reads CASSLVSAPAGNTIYF. The reference TRBV7-9 and TRBJ1-3 proteins fill in what lies around the CDR3, so the full variable domain reads DTGVSQNPRHKITKRGQNVTFRCDPISEHNRLYWYRQTLGQGPEFLTYFQNEAQLEKSRLLSDRFSAERPKGSFSTLEIQRTEQGDSAMYLCASSLVSAPAGNTIYFGEGSWLTVV.